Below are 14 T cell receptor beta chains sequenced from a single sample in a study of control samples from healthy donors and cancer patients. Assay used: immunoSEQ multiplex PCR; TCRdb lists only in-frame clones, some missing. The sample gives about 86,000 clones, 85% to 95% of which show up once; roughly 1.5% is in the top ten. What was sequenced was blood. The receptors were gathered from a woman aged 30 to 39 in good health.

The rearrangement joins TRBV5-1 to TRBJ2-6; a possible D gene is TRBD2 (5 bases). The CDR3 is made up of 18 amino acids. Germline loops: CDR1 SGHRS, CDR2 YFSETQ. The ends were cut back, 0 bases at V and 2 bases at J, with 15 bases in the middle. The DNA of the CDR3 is TGCGCCAGCAGCTTGGTGGAGGCGAATTTACCTGGGGCCAACGTCCTGACTTTC. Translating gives CASSLVEANLPGANVLTF.

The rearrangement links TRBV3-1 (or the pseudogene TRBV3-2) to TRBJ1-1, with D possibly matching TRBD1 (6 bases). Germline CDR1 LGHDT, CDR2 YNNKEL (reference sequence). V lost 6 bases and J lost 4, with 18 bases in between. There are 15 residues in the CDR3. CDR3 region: CASRPKGGGSTEAFF. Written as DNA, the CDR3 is TGTGCCAGCAGGCCTAAGGGGGGCGGGAGCACTGAAGCTTTCTTT.

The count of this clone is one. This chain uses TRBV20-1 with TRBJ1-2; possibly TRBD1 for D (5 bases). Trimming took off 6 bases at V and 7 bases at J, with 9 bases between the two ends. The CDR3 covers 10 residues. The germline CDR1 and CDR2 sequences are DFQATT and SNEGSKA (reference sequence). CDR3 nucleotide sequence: TGCAGTGCCCCGGGGGGTGGCTACACCTTC. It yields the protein CSAPGGGYTF.

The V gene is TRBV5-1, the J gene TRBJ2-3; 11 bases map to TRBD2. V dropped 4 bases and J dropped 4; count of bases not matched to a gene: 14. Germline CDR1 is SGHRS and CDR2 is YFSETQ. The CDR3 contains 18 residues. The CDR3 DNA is TGCGCCAGCAGCCCGGGCCACTCAACTAGCGGGGGAGCAGATACGCAGTATTTT. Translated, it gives CASSPGHSTSGGADTQYF.

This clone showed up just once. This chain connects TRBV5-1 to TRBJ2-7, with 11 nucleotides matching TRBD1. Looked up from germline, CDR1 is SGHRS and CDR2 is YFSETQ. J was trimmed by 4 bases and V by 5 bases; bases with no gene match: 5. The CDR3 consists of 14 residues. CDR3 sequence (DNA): TGCGCCAGCAGGCAGGGGACAGGGGGTTACGAGCAGTACTTC. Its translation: CASRQGTGGYEQYF.

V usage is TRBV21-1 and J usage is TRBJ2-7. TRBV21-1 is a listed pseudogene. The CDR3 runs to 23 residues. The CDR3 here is CASSKYALISHRDRVPGPNEQYF. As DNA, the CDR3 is TGTGCCAGCAGCAAATATGCCTTAATTAGCCATCGCGACCGAGTACCGGGACCAAACGAGCAGTACTTC.

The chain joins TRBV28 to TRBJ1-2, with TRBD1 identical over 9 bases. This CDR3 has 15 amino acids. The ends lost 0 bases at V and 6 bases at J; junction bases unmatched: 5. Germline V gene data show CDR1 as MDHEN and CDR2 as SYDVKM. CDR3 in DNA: TGTGCCAGCAGTTTATGGGGACAGGGAGCAGATGGCTACACCTTC. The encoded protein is CASSLWGQGADGYTF.

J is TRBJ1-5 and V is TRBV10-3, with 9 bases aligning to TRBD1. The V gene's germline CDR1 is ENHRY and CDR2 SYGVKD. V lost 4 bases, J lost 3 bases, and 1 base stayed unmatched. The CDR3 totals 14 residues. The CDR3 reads CAISGQGDNQPQHF. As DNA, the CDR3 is TGTGCCATCAGTGGACAGGGGGACAATCAGCCCCAGCATTTT.

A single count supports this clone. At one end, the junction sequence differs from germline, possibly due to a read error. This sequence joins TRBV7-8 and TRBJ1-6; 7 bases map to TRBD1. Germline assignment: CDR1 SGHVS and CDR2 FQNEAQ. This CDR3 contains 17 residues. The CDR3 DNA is TGTGCCAGCAGCGCACACAGGGGAGTCGGGTATAGTTCACCCCTCCACTTT. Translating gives CASSAHRGVGYSSPLHF.

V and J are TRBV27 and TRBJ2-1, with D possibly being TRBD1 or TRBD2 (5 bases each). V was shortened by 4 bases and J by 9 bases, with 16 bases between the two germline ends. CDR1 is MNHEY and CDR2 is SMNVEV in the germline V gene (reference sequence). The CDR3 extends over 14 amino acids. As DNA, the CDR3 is TGTGCCAGCAGTTCCGGGACGGTACCAGCTGAGCAGTTCTTC. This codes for CASSSGTVPAEQFF.

The CDR3 sequence: CASSLMDGQGTEAFF. CDR3 DNA sequence: TGTGCCAGCAGTCTGATGGATGGACAGGGTACTGAAGCTTTCTTT. V usage is TRBV7-6 and J usage is TRBJ1-1, with 8 bases matching TRBD1. The germline CDR1 and CDR2 sequences are SGHVS and FNYEAQ. Germline trimming cut 6 bases from V and 5 bases from J; bases unmatched to any gene: 11. CDR3 length equals 15 residues. Complete variable domain (other parts from reference TRBV7-6 and TRBJ1-1): GAGVSQSPRYKVTKRGQDVALRCDPISGHVSLYWYRQALGQGPEFLTYFNYEAQQDKSGLPNDRFSAERPEGSISTLTIQRTEQRDSAMYRCASSLMDGQGTEAFFGQGTRLTVV.

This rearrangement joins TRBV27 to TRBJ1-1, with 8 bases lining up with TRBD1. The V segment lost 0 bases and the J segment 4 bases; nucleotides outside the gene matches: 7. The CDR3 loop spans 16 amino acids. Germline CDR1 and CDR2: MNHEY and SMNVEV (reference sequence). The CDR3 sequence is CASSLSLGQGGTEAFF. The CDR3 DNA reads TGTGCCAGCAGTTTATCCCTCGGACAGGGTGGCACTGAAGCTTTCTTT.

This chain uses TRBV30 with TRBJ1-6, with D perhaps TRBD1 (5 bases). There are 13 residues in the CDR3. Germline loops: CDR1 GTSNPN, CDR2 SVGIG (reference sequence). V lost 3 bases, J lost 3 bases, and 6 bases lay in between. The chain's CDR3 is CAWRDIYNSPLHF. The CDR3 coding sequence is TGTGCCTGGAGGGACATCTATAATTCACCCCTCCACTTT.

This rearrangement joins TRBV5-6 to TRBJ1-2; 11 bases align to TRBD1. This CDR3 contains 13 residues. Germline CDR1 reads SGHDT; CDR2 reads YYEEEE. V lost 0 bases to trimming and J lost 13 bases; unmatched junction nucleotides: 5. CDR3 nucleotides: TGTGCCAGCAGCTTGGTTGGGACAGGGGGTACCACCTTC. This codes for CASSLVGTGGTTF.